This TCR beta chain stems from a study of T cell repertoires and HLA-DP antigens (dated 2018 in TCRdb). Concerning the study at large: The study used an in vitro model of CD4+ T cell alloreactivity against allogeneic HLA-DP presented by transduced HeLa cells. Compared with self, one alloantigen differed at one amino acid in the peptide-binding groove and the other differed at under 11, modelling structurally similar versus dissimilar alloantigens. The three donors were two male and one female, with ages ranging from the 18-to-29 to the 60-to-69 age band. An average DNA input of approximately 220 ng was used for sorted CD137+CD4+ samples, compared with about 1,300 ng for pre-culture CD4+ samples.

TCRB CDR3 regions were amplified with the immunoSEQ multiplex PCR using forward primers for 54 TRBV segments and reverse primers for 13 TRBJ segments. Pre-culture CD4+ samples were sequenced at deep resolution, targeting a few hundred thousand T cell genomes. Sequencing of the amplicons was done on an Illumina HiSeq System, giving 87 bp reads that spanned the CDR3. The original methods were these. Correction for PCR and sequencing errors was applied to reads, and CDR3 regions were defined through alignment to IMGT reference sequences. Template and unique rearrangement counts were estimated using synthetic template pools. Clonality was computed as 1 minus Pielou's evenness. Richness was estimated with the Daley-Smith estimator. Repertoire overlap was measured with Morisita's index. Clones found in cultured samples but undetected in the pre-culture repertoire of the corresponding donor were defined as low-abundance clones. The immuneACCESS repertoire file appears here via TCRdb, limited to in-frame rearrangements. These files lack a portion of the clones; in checked studies, under half of the deficit traces to unresolved V genes, and the cause of the others is not known. D and trimming were read from the DNA, whereas the V and J calls and clone size are those reported in that table. Recorded for this sample are about 110,000 clones; 80% to 95% of them occurred a single time. Jointly, the top ten make up over 0.25% of the sample.

This clone is a singleton in its sample. What antigen it recognizes has not been identified. Per-base qualities were not stored, and no clone one base away is much larger. Findings and caveats that apply to the study as a whole: Limitations were identified as the inclusion of only three donors, the use of a non-physiological HeLa antigen-presenting system, and the use of total CD4+ responder cells. Sorted CD137+ cells showed similar clonality against both alloantigens (around 0.39), much higher than the clonality of pre-culture samples (approximately 0.039). Clones undetected before culture had an average cumulative frequency of roughly 36% against one allele versus more than 50% against the other. Naive and memory CD4+ repertoires were not analysed separately.

Magnetic bead negative selection was used to isolate untouched CD4+ T cells from Ficoll-separated PBMC, with an average purity of around 98%. Using magnetic beads, untouched CD4+ T cells were isolated from Ficoll-separated PBMC at roughly 98% purity, with only negligible CD8+ contamination. Peripheral blood mononuclear cells were supplied by the buffy coats of three healthy blood donors, who served as the study donors. CMV seronegative status was shared by all three donors. Genomic DNA was extracted with the DNeasy Blood & Tissue Kit. Genomic DNA from sorted CD137+CD4+ cells and from pre-culture CD4+ baseline samples of each subject was subjected to TCRB sequencing. The sequenced sample was CD4+ T cells from PBMCs. The TCR was taken from a woman under 30 in good health and CMV-seronegative.

The sequenced DNA is TGTGCCAGCAGCTTAGCCCCCAGGAACACTGAAGCTTTCTTT. Its translation reads: CASSLAPRNTEAFF. The rearrangement joined TRBV7-3 to TRBJ1-1, with the D gene not clear enough to name. Looking up the germline V gene yields CDR1 SGHTA and CDR2 FQGTGA. The trim is 2 bases for V and 1 base for J, with a gap of 8 bases between the germline ends. The CDR3 measures 14 amino acids from cysteine to phenylalanine. Only the CDR3 DNA stays, 42 bases, in frame from base 1.